Below are 17 T cell receptor beta chains sequenced from a single sample in a study of blood T cell repertoires in COVID-19. This table comes from immunoSEQ multiplex PCR, and its TCRdb copy is limited to in-frame clones, with some not included. This table holds roughly 200,000 clones, about 87% found once. The sequencing sample was made of peripheral blood. The receptors come from a woman under 30 who had recovered from COVID-19.

J is TRBJ2-7 and V is TRBV11-2; D is perhaps TRBD1 (6 bases). The germline V gene encodes CDR1 SGHAT and CDR2 FQNNGV. The CDR3 has 11 residues. The V end was cut by 5 bases, the J end by 6 bases, with 8 bases between. CDR3 nucleotide sequence: TGTGCCAGCAGCAGGGGGTCCGAGCAGTACTTC. This translates into CASSRGSEQYF.

The chain uses TRBV7-2 and TRBJ1-6; no definite D call. In germline, CDR1 is SGHTA, CDR2 FQGNSA. The V end lost 5 bases, the J end lost 4 bases, and 12 bases lay between the germline ends. This CDR3 contains 15 residues. CDR3 in amino acids: CASSTGNSYNSPLHF. In DNA, the CDR3 is TGTGCCAGCAGCACGGGGAACAGTTATAATTCACCCCTCCACTTT.

The chain recombines TRBV6-2 or TRBV6-3 with TRBJ2-1, with a possible D match to TRBD2 (5 bases). Between the trimmed V and J ends, which lost 0 bases and 1 base, there was a span of 13 bases. The germline CDR1 and CDR2 sequences are MNHEY and SVGEGT. The CDR3 loop spans 17 amino acids. The CDR3 DNA sequence: TGTGCCAGCAGTTACTCGGTAGCGTATGGGTCCTACAATGAGCAGTTCTTC. Translated: CASSYSVAYGSYNEQFF.

A single count supports this clone. V is TRBV11-3 and J is TRBJ1-1; D is uncertain. This CDR3 region has 15 residues. Germline V CDR1 and CDR2: SGHNT, YENEEA. With 0 bases removed from V and 0 bases from J, the gap between germline ends came to 8 bases. CDR3 in amino acids: CASSLDGKVNTEAFF. CDR3 DNA: TGTGCCAGCAGCTTAGACGGTAAAGTGAACACTGAAGCTTTCTTT. The variable domain in full, with the rest retrieved from reference TRBV11-3 and TRBJ1-1, is EAGVVQSPRYKIIEKKQPVAFWCNPISGHNTLYWYLQNLGQGPELLIRYENEEAVDDSQLPKDRFSAERLKGVDSTLKIQPAELGDSAVYLCASSLDGKVNTEAFFGQGTRLTVV.

This sequence joins TRBV19 and TRBJ1-1; a weak D match, TRBD1 (5 bases). V was clipped by 3 bases and J by 4 bases, with 9 bases between them. The CDR3 runs to 13 residues. Germline V gene lookup returns CDR1 LNHDA and CDR2 SQIVND (reference sequence). The CDR3 spells CASSIRAVTEAFF. The CDR3 region has the DNA TGTGCCAGTAGTATCAGGGCGGTCACTGAAGCTTTCTTT.

This chain connects TRBV18 to TRBJ2-5; weak D call: TRBD1 (6 bases). Germline lookup yields CDR1 KGHSH and CDR2 LQKENI. Trimming removed 2 bases at V and 3 bases at J, with 19 bases between. The length of the CDR3 is 17 residues. CDR3 loop: CASSPAQTRGLKETQYF. In DNA, the CDR3 is TGTGCCAGCTCACCAGCTCAGACCAGGGGTTTGAAAGAGACCCAGTACTTC.

V usage is TRBV24-1 and J usage is TRBJ1-4, with TRBD1 as a possible D gene (5 bases). Germline V gene lookup returns CDR1 KGHDR and CDR2 SFDVKD. V lost 7 bases, J lost 7 bases, and 18 bases lay in between. The CDR3 runs to 15 residues. CDR3 loop: CATSDGAGVTEKLFF. CDR3 DNA: TGTGCCACCAGCGATGGGGCGGGAGTAACTGAAAAACTGTTTTTT.

The J gene is TRBJ2-3, the V gene TRBV9, with D possibly TRBD1 on 6 matching bases. Trimming cost V 8 bases and J 2 bases, with 18 bases left between them. Germline lookup yields CDR1 SGDLS and CDR2 YYNGEE. The CDR3 runs to 15 residues. CDR3 DNA sequence: TGTGCCAGTTCTTTGACAGGCGACTTCACAGATACGCAGTATTTT. Protein product: CASSLTGDFTDTQYF.

This clone was found many times. The chain is built from TRBV4-3 and TRBJ1-2, with D perhaps matching TRBD1 (6 bases). Germline values: CDR1 LGHNA, CDR2 YSLEER. The CDR3 sequence is 16 residues long. V was trimmed by 0 bases and J by 2 bases, leaving 13 bases between them. The CDR3 protein is CASSQDQQGRNYGYTF. The CDR3 DNA sequence: TGCGCCAGCAGCCAAGATCAGCAGGGGAGAAACTATGGCTACACCTTC.

The chain employs TRBV19 and TRBJ2-2, with unresolved D. V lost 2 bases and J 0 bases, leaving 10 bases between the germline ends. The CDR3 covers 16 residues. Germline values: CDR1 LNHDA, CDR2 SQIVND (reference sequence). The CDR3 spells CASSIILAANTGELFF. The CDR3 DNA is TGTGCCAGTAGTATAATTTTGGCGGCGAACACCGGGGAGCTGTTTTTT.

The chain combines TRBV27 with TRBJ2-1; 11 bases fit TRBD2. Germline lookup yields CDR1 MNHEY and CDR2 SMNVEV (reference sequence). V lost 4 bases, J lost 3 bases, and 5 bases stayed unmatched. The CDR3 spans 16 residues. This chain's CDR3 is CASSSLSGRDYNEQFF. In DNA form, the CDR3 reads TGTGCCAGCAGTTCCCTTAGCGGGAGGGACTACAATGAGCAGTTCTTC.

The V and J genes are TRBV7-8 and TRBJ2-7, with TRBD2 matching over 10 bases. This CDR3 comprises 15 residues. J gave up 0 bases and V 5 bases, and 4 bases lay outside the gene matches. In germline, CDR1 is SGHVS, CDR2 FQNEAQ. The CDR3 sequence is CASSPLAGASYEQYV. For the CDR3, the DNA is TGTGCCAGCAGCCCGCTAGCGGGGGCCTCCTACGAGCAGTACGTC.

V usage is TRBV24-1 and J usage is TRBJ2-1; TRBD1 matches 11 bases. Losses at the gene ends were 0 bases for V and 6 bases for J; bases not matched to a gene: 6. Per the germline V gene, CDR1 is KGHDR and CDR2 is SFDVKD. The CDR3 totals 17 residues. This chain's CDR3 is CATSDLNPGTGGNEQFF. The CDR3 coding sequence is TGTGCCACCAGTGATTTGAATCCTGGGACAGGGGGCAATGAGCAGTTCTTC.

The chain links TRBV21-1 to TRBJ1-2. TRBV21-1 is a known pseudogene. CDR3 length equals 14 residues. The CDR3 reads CASSKGGDVYGYTF. CDR3 nucleotide sequence: TGTGCCAGCAGCAAAGGCGGTGACGTCTATGGCTACACCTTC.

This chain joins TRBV9 and TRBJ1-5; 10 bases line up with TRBD1. The trim removed 0 bases at V and 7 bases at J, leaving 4 bases unmatched. This CDR3 has 15 residues. Germline CDR1 reads SGDLS; CDR2 reads YYNGEE. The CDR3 region has the DNA TGTGCCAGCAGCGTAGGTGGGACAGGGGTCCAGCCCCAGCATTTT. As protein: CASSVGGTGVQPQHF.

The rearrangement uses TRBV29-1 and TRBJ2-1, with D possibly TRBD2 on 5 matching bases. This CDR3 has 15 residues. The germline gives CDR1 SQVTM, CDR2 ANQGSEA. Trimming cost V 1 base and J 4 bases, with 14 bases left between them. The CDR3 region is CSVEGYQRLYNEQFF. The CDR3 coding sequence is TGCAGCGTTGAAGGCTACCAGCGGTTATACAATGAGCAGTTCTTC.

This sequence joins TRBV2 and TRBJ1-3, with 8 positions matching TRBD1. After removal of 8 bases from V and 9 bases from J, the junction contained 9 bases not matched to a gene. The germline CDR1 and CDR2 sequences are SNHLY and FYNNEI. The CDR3 contains 13 residues. The CDR3 DNA reads as TGTGCCAGCCGGGACAGGCCTCTTGCCACCATATATTTT. This sequence encodes CASRDRPLATIYF.